This T cell receptor beta chain emerged from a study of blood T cell repertoires in COVID-19. The ends were cut back, 3 bases at V and 6 bases at J, with 6 bases in the middle. CDR3 length equals 12 residues. Sequenced by immunoSEQ multiplex PCR; TCRdb stores in-frame clones only, minus some. Of over 130,000 clones listed, 70% to 90% are singletons. The rearrangement joins TRBV12-3 or TRBV12-4 to TRBJ1-5; no definite D call. Sequenced material: peripheral blood. The TCR comes from a middle-aged man with acute or convalescent COVID-19. CDR3 nucleotide sequence: TGTGCCAGCAGTTTTGGTAGTCAGCCCCAGCATTTT. Encoded protein: CASSFGSQPQHF.